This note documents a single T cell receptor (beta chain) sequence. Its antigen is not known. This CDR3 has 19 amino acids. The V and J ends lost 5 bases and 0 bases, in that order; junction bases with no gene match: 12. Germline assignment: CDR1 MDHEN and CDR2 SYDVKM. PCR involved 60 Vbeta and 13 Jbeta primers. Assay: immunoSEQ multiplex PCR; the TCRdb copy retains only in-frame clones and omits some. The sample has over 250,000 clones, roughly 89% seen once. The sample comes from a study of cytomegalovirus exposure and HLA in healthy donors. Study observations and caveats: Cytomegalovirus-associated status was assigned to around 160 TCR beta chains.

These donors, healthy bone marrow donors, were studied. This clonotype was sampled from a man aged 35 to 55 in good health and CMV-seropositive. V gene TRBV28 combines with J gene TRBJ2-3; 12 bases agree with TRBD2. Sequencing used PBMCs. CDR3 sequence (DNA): TGTGCCAGCAGTCAGCTAGCGGGAGGGGGCGTAGGGAGCACAGATACGCAGTATTTT. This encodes CASSQLAGGGVGSTDTQYF.